The subject of this entry is one TCR beta chain. Its antigen is unidentified. This specimen belongs to a study of cytomegalovirus exposure and HLA in healthy donors. Study conclusions and caveats: In a later analysis, the majority of CMV-associated beta chains seemingly showed HLA restriction.

V shed 7 bases, J shed 0 bases, and the junction held 7 bases outside the gene matches. The CDR3 totals 16 residues. In germline, CDR1 is MDHEN, CDR2 SYDVKM. With 60 Vbeta and 13 Jbeta primers, the PCR was carried out. This table comes from immunoSEQ multiplex PCR, and its TCRdb copy is limited to in-frame clones, with some not included. The sample carries 80,000 to 95,000 clones, around nine tenths recorded once. The J gene is TRBJ1-1, the V gene TRBV28; 11 bases map to TRBD1. The sequence was obtained from a man aged 30 to 39 in good health and CMV-seropositive. The sequencing input was PBMCs. As DNA, the CDR3 is TGTGCCAGCATCCCCTGGACAGGGGGCTTGAACACTGAAGCTTTCTTT. It translates to CASIPWTGGLNTEAFF.